The entry below gives a single T cell receptor (beta chain) sequence along with its context. What it binds is not known. The CDR3 length is 16 residues. Germline values: CDR1 SGHNT, CDR2 YYREEE (reference sequence). The ends lost 6 bases at V and 4 bases at J; junction bases unmatched: 13. The sample originates from a study of blood T cells in healthy people across ages. Study-level background: Per two T cells, about one barcoded beta molecule was captured through template switching. General observations from the study: In long-lived donors, naive CD4+ cell counts and diversity exceeded those of aged donors.

Using a J-beta primer mix together with a sample-barcoded 5' primer, a second PCR was run for about 7 to 12 cycles. TCRdb ran MiXCR on the 5' RACE reads and lists one entry per CDR3 protein. This sample carries 700,000 to 950,000 distinct CDR3 sequences, about 40% of them seen once, and the ten largest clones take approximately 22%. V gene TRBV5-4 combines with J gene TRBJ2-5, with 9 bases aligning to TRBD2. This TCR was sampled from a woman in her sixties in good health. Sequenced sample: blood. The CDR3 nucleotides read TGTGCCAGCACCCTTTGGGGCGGGGGGGCATCAGAGACCCAGTACTTC. This gives the protein CASTLWGGGASETQYF.